Presented here are 28 T cell receptor beta chains from one specimen sequenced in a study of STAT5B mutations in CD4+ large granular lymphocyte leukemia. The assay was immunoSEQ multiplex PCR, and TCRdb's table has in-frame clones only and misses some. The table shows some 38,000 clones, with approximately 72% occurring only once. The sequenced sample consisted of CD4+ T cells from blood buffy coats. The receptors come from a human donor in good health.

J is TRBJ2-1 and V is TRBV7-3; 11 nucleotides line up with TRBD2. Losses at the gene ends were 5 bases for V and 4 bases for J; bases not matched to a gene: 4. Germline-derived CDR1 and CDR2 are SGHTA and FQGTGA. This CDR3 has 15 residues. The CDR3 sequence is CASSRSGRDYNEQFF. CDR3 DNA sequence: TGTGCCAGCAGCCGTAGCGGGAGGGATTACAATGAGCAGTTCTTC.

The chain is built from TRBV15 and TRBJ2-7, with D uncertain. From germline, CDR1 is LNHNV and CDR2 YYDKDF (reference sequence). Trimming shortened V by 4 bases and J by 2 bases, and 18 bases separated the two germline ends. CDR3 length: 16 amino acids. The CDR3 coding sequence is TGTGCCACCAGCACCGGCCGGGTGGGATACACCTACGAGCAGTACTTC. Protein product: CATSTGRVGYTYEQYF.

The genes are TRBV7-6 and TRBJ2-7; possible D gene TRBD1, 5 bases. Germline V gene lookup returns CDR1 SGHVS and CDR2 FNYEAQ. This CDR3 is 15 amino acids long. Trimming shortened V by 5 bases and J by 4 bases, and 18 bases separated the two germline ends. The CDR3 region has the DNA TGTGCCAGCAGCAGCCGCTGGGGCCTGCTTTACGAGCAGTACTTC. It is translated as CASSSRWGLLYEQYF. The entire variable domain, with the rest obtained from reference TRBV7-6 and TRBJ2-7, is as follows: GAGVSQSPRYKVTKRGQDVALRCDPISGHVSLYWYRQALGQGPEFLTYFNYEAQQDKSGLPNDRFSAERPEGSISTLTIQRTEQRDSAMYRCASSSRWGLLYEQYFGPGTRLTVT.

The chain has TRBV2 and TRBJ2-2; D might be TRBD1 (5 bases). V shed 7 bases and J shed 0 bases, with 6 bases lying between them. This CDR3 contains 13 residues. Germline loops: CDR1 SNHLY, CDR2 FYNNEI. The CDR3 loop is CASKGTNTGELFF. In DNA, the CDR3 is TGTGCCAGCAAGGGGACGAACACCGGGGAGCTGTTTTTT.

This chain links TRBV5-1 with TRBJ1-2; possible D gene TRBD1, 5 bases. The CDR3 length is 17 residues. Per germline, CDR1 SGHRS and CDR2 YFSETQ. Trimming left V 0 bases short and J 7 bases short, with 22 bases between. CDR3 region: CASSLGVQEAGSAGYTF. The CDR3 bases are TGCGCCAGCAGCTTGGGGGTACAGGAGGCCGGCTCGGCTGGCTACACCTTC.

This clone was observed once. The chain combines TRBV5-3 with TRBJ2-5; TRBD2 agrees at 7 bases. TRBV5-3 qualifies as an ORF whose function is uncertain. The CDR3 is 15 amino acids. Losses at the gene ends were 3 bases for V and 5 bases for J; bases not matched to a gene: 10. For the CDR3, the DNA is TGTGCCAGAAGCTCTACTCGGACTAGAATGGAGACCCAGTACTTC. This encodes CARSSTRTRMETQYF.

The chain uses TRBV29-1 and TRBJ1-1; D call uncertain. With 8 bases removed from V and 2 bases from J, the gap between germline ends came to 15 bases. Germline lookup yields CDR1 SQVTM and CDR2 ANQGSEA. This CDR3 is 13 amino acids long. CDR3 DNA sequence: TGCAGCACCCTCCGGGCCTATAACACTGAAGCTTTCTTT. Translated: CSTLRAYNTEAFF.

This sequence joins TRBV15 and TRBJ2-5; no clear D gene. V was cut by 9 bases and J by 2 bases, with 16 bases left in between. The V gene's germline CDR1 is LNHNV and CDR2 YYDKDF (reference sequence). The CDR3 loop spans 14 amino acids. The CDR3: CATQESRTQETQYF. CDR3 DNA: TGTGCCACGCAAGAAAGCCGAACACAAGAGACCCAGTACTTC.

In nucleotides, the CDR3 is TGTGCCAGCAGCTTTTCTTCAGGTGGTTACGAGCAGTACTTC. It yields the protein CASSFSSGGYEQYF. The chain employs TRBV13 and TRBJ2-7, with no clear D. CDR3 length: 14 amino acids. V shed 3 bases and J shed 4 bases, with 13 bases lying between them. Germline V CDR1 and CDR2: PRHDT, FYEKMQ (reference sequence). Full variable domain (rest looked up from reference TRBV13 and TRBJ2-7): AAGVIQSPRHLIKEKRETATLKCYPIPRHDTVYWYQQGPGQDPQFLISFYEKMQSDKGSIPDRFSAQQFSDYHSELNMSSLELGDSALYFCASSFSSGGYEQYFGPGTRLTVT.

The table lists this clone with a count of one. This sequence joins TRBV11-3 and TRBJ2-7; possibly TRBD1 for D (6 bases). The CDR3 has 13 residues. The V gene lost 5 bases and the J gene lost 4 bases, with 12 bases spanning the gap. CDR1 is SGHNT, CDR2 YENEEA, per germline. CDR3 amino acids: CASSKDRNYEQYF. CDR3 coding DNA: TGTGCCAGCAGCAAGGACAGAAATTACGAGCAGTACTTC.

V and J are TRBV19 and TRBJ2-6, with TRBD1 as a possible D gene (5 bases). V lost 7 bases to trimming and J lost 2 bases, with 18 bases between them. CDR3 length equals 17 residues. In germline, CDR1 is LNHDA, CDR2 SQIVND (reference sequence). Written as DNA, the CDR3 is TGTGCCAGTAAGGGGTCCACGTCGCTCGCTGGGGCCAACGTCCTGACTTTC. Its protein product is CASKGSTSLAGANVLTF.

This chain uses TRBV9 with TRBJ2-1; tentatively, D is TRBD2 (5 bases). V lost 2 bases and J lost 0, with 9 bases in between. The germline gives CDR1 SGDLS, CDR2 YYNGEE. This CDR3 is built from 15 residues. The CDR3 here is CASSVLGSSYNEQFF. The CDR3 DNA sequence: TGTGCCAGCAGCGTGCTAGGGAGCTCCTACAATGAGCAGTTCTTC.

This chain connects TRBV7-6 to TRBJ2-3, with 10 bases fitting TRBD2. The CDR3 extends over 16 amino acids. Germline CDR1 SGHVS, CDR2 FNYEAQ. V gave up 0 bases and J gave up 1 base; unmatched junction bases: 1. The CDR3 loop reads CASSLAGTSGTDTQYF. As DNA, the CDR3 is TGTGCCAGCAGCTTAGCCGGGACTAGCGGCACAGATACGCAGTATTTT.

This clone came up a few times. The V gene is TRBV4-1, the J gene TRBJ1-1; 8 nucleotides line up with TRBD1. Germline V gives CDR1 MGHRA, CDR2 YSYEKL. CDR3 length: 17 amino acids. Trimming took 2 bases from V and 6 from J; bases not matched to a gene: 14. The CDR3 sequence: CASSQSSARGLTAEAFF. The CDR3 bases are TGCGCCAGCAGCCAATCGTCCGCCAGGGGGCTTACGGCTGAAGCTTTCTTT.

This chain uses TRBV2 with TRBJ2-5; TRBD1 or TRBD2 may be the D gene (5 bases each). This CDR3 contains 13 residues. Trimming cost V 6 bases and J 5 bases, with 13 bases left between them. Germline V lookup: CDR1 SNHLY, CDR2 FYNNEI. CDR3 nucleotides: TGTGCCAGCAGCCCGGACGGGGCGGAGACCCAGTACTTC. Its protein product is CASSPDGAETQYF.

The V call is TRBV7-9, the J call TRBJ2-5; no clear D gene. In germline, CDR1 is SEHNR, CDR2 FQNEAQ (reference sequence). The CDR3 extends over 14 amino acids. The germline V and J ends were trimmed by 5 bases and 0 bases, with 10 bases remaining between them. CDR3: CASSPTPYQETQYF. CDR3 DNA: TGTGCCAGCAGCCCCACACCGTACCAAGAGACCCAGTACTTC.

The gene calls are TRBV7-9 and TRBJ1-6; D possibly corresponds to TRBD1 (6 bases). This CDR3 is 18 amino acids long. Trimming left V 6 bases short and J 7 bases short, with 25 bases between. The germline gives CDR1 SEHNR, CDR2 FQNEAQ (reference sequence). The CDR3 sequence is CASRPNSRGQGRNSPLHF. In nucleotides, the CDR3 is TGTGCCAGCAGGCCCAATTCCCGGGGGCAGGGGAGAAATTCACCCCTCCACTTT.

The CDR3 sequence is CASKPGQSTDTQYF. For the CDR3, the DNA is TGTGCCAGCAAACCGGGACAGAGCACAGATACGCAGTATTTT. This chain connects TRBV6-5 to TRBJ2-3, with TRBD1 matching 7 bases. Germline V gene data show CDR1 as MNHEY and CDR2 as SVGAGI. This CDR3 has 14 residues. Trimming removed 7 bases from V and 0 bases from J; junction bases left unmatched: 4.

This clone was observed a handful of times. The V gene is TRBV6-5, the J gene TRBJ1-5, with D perhaps matching TRBD1 (6 bases). This CDR3 contains 13 residues. V lost 8 bases, J lost 5 bases, and 13 bases lay in between. From germline, CDR1 is MNHEY and CDR2 SVGAGI. DNA for the CDR3: TGTGCCAGCTGCCAGGGGCAGGATCAGCCCCAGCATTTT. Its translation is CASCQGQDQPQHF.

The V call is TRBV2, the J call TRBJ2-5, with D perhaps matching TRBD2 (7 bases). CDR3 size: 14 residues. Deletions cut 7 bases from V and 5 bases from J, with 17 bases between. Germline V CDR1 and CDR2: SNHLY, FYNNEI. CDR3 nucleotide sequence: TGTGCCAGCATAGGGGGGGCCAGTTCGGAGACCCAGTACTTC. This encodes CASIGGASSETQYF. Filled out from reference TRBV2 and TRBJ2-5, the complete variable domain reads EPEVTQTPSHQVTQMGQEVILRCVPISNHLYFYWYRQILGQKVEFLVSFYNNEISEKSEIFDDQFSVERPDGSNFTLKIRSTKLEDSAMYFCASIGGASSETQYFGPGTRLLVL.

The V and J genes are TRBV5-1 and TRBJ2-2, with D unresolved. Trimming removed 0 bases from V and 2 bases from J, with 8 bases in between. The germline CDR1 and CDR2 sequences are SGHRS and YFSETQ. CDR3 length equals 15 residues. The CDR3, as DNA: TGCGCCAGCAGCTTGGAGGCCTATAACACCGGGGAGCTGTTTTTT. Encoded protein: CASSLEAYNTGELFF.

The chain recombines TRBV4-1 with TRBJ2-1, with TRBD1 matching 10 bases. In germline, CDR1 is MGHRA, CDR2 YSYEKL. The CDR3 spans 15 residues. V dropped 5 bases and J dropped 7; count of bases not matched to a gene: 8. CDR3 sequence reads: CASSSGQGSSNEQFF. In nucleotides, the CDR3 is TGCGCCAGCAGCTCGGGACAGGGGAGTTCGAATGAGCAGTTCTTC.

The chain joins TRBV5-6 to TRBJ2-5; the D gene could be TRBD1 or TRBD2 (6 bases each). The V and J ends lost 3 bases and 5 bases respectively, with 11 bases between them. The CDR3 length is 13 residues. Germline V gene data show CDR1 as SGHDT and CDR2 as YYEEEE. CDR3 coding DNA: TGTGCCAGCAGCTCTGGAGGGGGGGAGACCCAGTACTTC. As protein: CASSSGGGETQYF.

The chain joins TRBV5-1 to TRBJ1-1; D might be TRBD1 (5 bases). The CDR3 loop spans 17 amino acids. The germline V and J ends were trimmed by 0 bases and 0 bases, with 15 bases remaining between them. Germline CDR1 SGHRS, CDR2 YFSETQ. The CDR3: CASSLGGGGGLNTEAFF. The DNA of the CDR3 is TGCGCCAGCAGCTTGGGAGGTGGGGGTGGCCTGAACACTGAAGCTTTCTTT. The variable domain in full, with the rest retrieved from reference TRBV5-1 and TRBJ1-1, is KAGVTQTPRYLIKTRGQQVTLSCSPISGHRSVSWYQQTPGQGLQFLFEYFSETQRNKGNFPGRFSGRQFSNSRSEMNVSTLELGDSALYLCASSLGGGGGLNTEAFFGQGTRLTVV.

The chain combines TRBV5-1 with TRBJ2-7; 7 positions match TRBD1. This CDR3 contains 13 residues. Germline trimming cut 4 bases from V and 5 bases from J; bases unmatched to any gene: 6. CDR1 is SGHRS and CDR2 is YFSETQ in the germline V gene. The chain's CDR3 is CASSPEQGNEQYF. CDR3 bases: TGCGCCAGCAGCCCCGAACAGGGGAACGAGCAGTACTTC.

The chain joins TRBV5-1 to TRBJ1-6, with D maybe TRBD1 (5 bases). In germline, CDR1 is SGHRS, CDR2 YFSETQ. V lost 3 bases and J 7 bases, leaving 11 bases between the germline ends. This CDR3 region has 14 residues. The chain's CDR3 is CASSSGTLNSPLHF. CDR3 coding DNA: TGCGCCAGCAGCTCCGGGACGTTGAATTCACCCCTCCACTTT.

The V call is TRBV6-5, the J call TRBJ1-3; D is ambiguous. V was pared by 0 bases and J by 4 bases, with 10 bases between. The germline V gene encodes CDR1 MNHEY and CDR2 SVGAGI. This CDR3 comprises 15 residues. CDR3 sequence (DNA): TGTGCCAGCAGTTACTCAGCAACGCCAGGAAACACCATATATTTT. This translates into CASSYSATPGNTIYF.

V gene TRBV2 combines with J gene TRBJ2-2, with 11 positions matching TRBD1. J gave up 5 bases and V 5 bases, and 4 bases lay outside the gene matches. From germline, CDR1 is SNHLY and CDR2 FYNNEI. The CDR3 has 15 amino acids. In DNA, the CDR3 is TGTGCCAGCAGTAGGGACAGGGGGAAGACCGGGGAGCTGTTTTTT. It translates to CASSRDRGKTGELFF.